A single sample gave rise to the 28 T cell receptor beta chains below, sequenced in a study of PD-1 blockade in mismatch repair-deficient tumors. Produced via immunoSEQ multiplex PCR; TCRdb's table is partial and in-frame only. Here the sample spans approximately 40,000 clones, about 76% being singletons. The starting material was peripheral blood, obtained 4 weeks after starting pembrolizumab. The source of these receptors is an adult with mismatch repair-deficient cancer.

The chain is built from TRBV14 and TRBJ2-5, with 12 bases that match TRBD2. Trimming cost V 1 base and J 5 bases; bases outside gene matches: 2. CDR1 SGHDN and CDR2 FVKESK come from the germline V gene. This CDR3 contains 15 residues. The CDR3 bases are TGTGCCAGCAGCCAAGGACTAGCGGGAGTTGAGACCCAGTACTTC. It specifies CASSQGLAGVETQYF. The whole variable domain, filled in from reference TRBV14 and TRBJ2-5, reads EAGVTQFPSHSVIEKGQTVTLRCDPISGHDNLYWYRRVMGKEIKFLLHFVKESKQDESGMPNNRFLAERTGGTYSTLKVQPAELEDSGVYFCASSQGLAGVETQYFGPGTRLLVL.

The chain couples TRBV30 to TRBJ2-7, with 8 bases matching TRBD1. CDR1 and CDR2 from the germline V gene are GTSNPN and SVGIG (reference sequence). Trimming at V came to 3 bases and at J to 3 bases, leaving 7 bases not matched to a gene. This CDR3 contains 14 residues. In nucleotides, the CDR3 is TGTGCCTGGAGGGATACAGGGGGGAACTACGAGCAGTACTTC. Protein sequence: CAWRDTGGNYEQYF.

The chain joins TRBV6-4 to TRBJ2-2; 7 nucleotides line up with TRBD2. V was pared by 4 bases and J by 1 base, with 3 bases of the junction left unmatched. Germline V gene lookup returns CDR1 MRHNA and CDR2 SNTAGT. The CDR3 has 15 amino acids. The DNA for the CDR3 is TGTGCCAGCAGTGCTAGCGGAGGGAACACCGGGGAGCTGTTTTTT. Its protein product is CASSASGGNTGELFF.

This clone showed up just once. The chain employs TRBV6-5 and TRBJ2-1; 9 bases are shared with TRBD2. CDR3 size: 15 residues. Germline V gene sequence: CDR1 MNHEY, CDR2 SVGAGI. V was clipped by 5 bases and J by 4 bases; unmatched bases: 6. The CDR3, as DNA: TGTGCCAGCAGTAGCGGGAGGTTGGAGTACAATGAGCAGTTCTTC. The encoded protein is CASSSGRLEYNEQFF.

The gene calls are TRBV27 and TRBJ2-5; TRBD2 is a possible D gene (7 bases). Trimming shortened V by 7 bases and J by 5 bases, and 11 bases separated the two germline ends. The germline V gene has CDR1 MNHEY and CDR2 SMNVEV (reference sequence). CDR3 length equals 12 residues. Written as DNA, the CDR3 is TGTGCCAGCAAGGGGGGGCTGGAGACCCAGTACTTC. Translation: CASKGGLETQYF.

The chain has TRBV15 and TRBJ1-3; D is unclear. V lost 0 bases to trimming and J lost 1 base, with 7 bases between them. Germline loops: CDR1 LNHNV, CDR2 YYDKDF (reference sequence). The CDR3 has 15 amino acids. The CDR3 bases are TGTGCCACCAGCAGAGATAAAGGATCTGGAAACACCATATATTTT. Amino acids: CATSRDKGSGNTIYF.

This chain links TRBV19 with TRBJ1-2; D may be TRBD1 (5 bases). Looked up from germline, CDR1 is LNHDA and CDR2 is SQIVND (reference sequence). This CDR3 is 12 amino acids long. V was trimmed by 8 bases and J by 7 bases, leaving 14 bases between them. CDR3 nucleotide sequence: TGTGCCAGTTGGGCCAGGGACGGTGGCTACACCTTC. It translates to CASWARDGGYTF. Looking up the rest from reference TRBV19 and TRBJ1-2 gives the full variable domain: DGGITQSPKYLFRKEGQNVTLSCEQNLNHDAMYWYRQDPGQGLRLIYYSQIVNDFQKGDIAEGYSVSREKKESFPLTVTSAQKNPTAFYLCASWARDGGYTFGSGTRLTVV.

The chain carries TRBV30 and TRBJ2-3; unclear D gene. CDR1 and CDR2 from the germline V gene are GTSNPN and SVGIG (reference sequence). The CDR3 sequence is 14 residues long. V was clipped by 0 bases and J by 1 base, with 8 bases between them. The CDR3, as DNA: TGTGCCTGGAGTGTAAATCTGCGCACAGATACGCAGTATTTT. Its protein product is CAWSVNLRTDTQYF.

The rearrangement joins TRBV11-1 to TRBJ2-7; D remains unclear. Germline CDR1 is SGHAT and CDR2 is FQDESV (reference sequence). The CDR3 is made up of 16 amino acids. Trimming cost V 1 base and J 2 bases, with 15 bases left between them. DNA for the CDR3: TGTGCCAGCAGCTTAGATAACCCCTTTGGGACCTACGAGCAGTACTTC. It specifies CASSLDNPFGTYEQYF. The entire variable domain, with the rest obtained from reference TRBV11-1 and TRBJ2-7, is as follows: EAEVAQSPRYKITEKSQAVAFWCDPISGHATLYWYRQILGQGPELLVQFQDESVVDDSQLPKDRFSAERLKGVDSTLKIQPAELGDSAMYLCASSLDNPFGTYEQYFGPGTRLTVT.

The chain has TRBV5-4 and TRBJ2-7, with unresolved D. The germline CDR1 and CDR2 sequences are SGHNT and YYREEE (reference sequence). V gave up 2 bases and J gave up 4 bases, with 10 bases separating them. The CDR3 spans 13 residues. This CDR3 reads CASSLSPQYEQYF. CDR3 bases: TGTGCCAGCAGCTTAAGTCCGCAATACGAGCAGTACTTC.

This sequence joins TRBV28 and TRBJ1-2, with 8 bases matching TRBD1. V trimming: 8 bases; J trimming: 7 bases; junction bases outside the gene matches: 3. CDR3 length: 11 residues. Germline V CDR1 and CDR2: MDHEN, SYDVKM. The CDR3 region has the DNA TGTGCCAGCGGGACAGGCCGTGGCTACACCTTC. It encodes CASGTGRGYTF.

The V call is TRBV27, the J call TRBJ1-1, with no clear D. Germline values: CDR1 MNHEY, CDR2 SMNVEV (reference sequence). The CDR3 is 14 amino acids. Trimming pared 3 bases from V and 4 bases from J, leaving 12 bases between. CDR3 bases: TGTGCCAGCAGTTTTAAGGGTTTAGGCACTGAAGCTTTCTTT. Amino acid sequence: CASSFKGLGTEAFF.

In DNA form, the CDR3 reads TGTGCCAGTAGTAAAGGACAGGGGGCAGATACGCAGTATTTT. Protein sequence: CASSKGQGADTQYF. This sequence joins TRBV19 and TRBJ2-3; 10 bases align to TRBD1. The CDR3 runs to 14 residues. CDR1 is LNHDA, CDR2 SQIVND, per germline (reference sequence). Trimming took 4 bases from V and 4 from J; bases not matched to a gene: 2.

The rearrangement uses TRBV10-3 and TRBJ1-1; weak D call: TRBD1 (5 bases). Germline assignment: CDR1 ENHRY and CDR2 SYGVKD. The CDR3 loop spans 17 amino acids. Deletions cut 2 bases from V and 5 bases from J, with 21 bases between. CDR3 region: CAISENDFGRANTEAFF. The DNA for the CDR3 is TGTGCCATCAGTGAGAACGACTTTGGCAGGGCGAATACTGAAGCTTTCTTT.

The table lists this clone with a count of one. The V and J genes are TRBV5-1 and TRBJ2-7; the match to TRBD2 covers 12 bases. Trimming cost V 4 bases and J 6 bases; bases outside gene matches: 8. Germline CDR1 and CDR2: SGHRS and YFSETQ. The CDR3 is made up of 15 amino acids. The CDR3 is CASSASSGRASEQYF. The CDR3 nucleotides read TGCGCCAGCAGCGCCTCTAGCGGGAGGGCGTCCGAGCAGTACTTC.

The chain carries TRBV27 and TRBJ1-1, with D perhaps matching TRBD1 (5 bases). The CDR3 is 15 amino acids. The V gene's germline CDR1 is MNHEY and CDR2 SMNVEV (reference sequence). V lost 4 bases and J lost 3, with 15 bases in between. The CDR3 DNA follows: TGTGCCAGCAGTTCGCAGGGTTTCGGGGACACTGAAGCTTTCTTT. Translation: CASSSQGFGDTEAFF.

The V gene is TRBV5-6, the J gene TRBJ2-7, with 7 bases that match TRBD2. V shed 5 bases and J 5 bases; nucleotides not matched to a gene: 16. Germline CDR1 and CDR2: SGHDT and YYEEEE. The CDR3 has 16 residues. The CDR3 coding sequence is TGTGCCAGCAGGGCGGGGGTAGAGGGGAAACTGAACGAGCAGTACTTC. It codes for CASRAGVEGKLNEQYF.

This chain uses TRBV5-1 with TRBJ2-3; no reliable D call. Trimming removed 0 bases at V and 4 bases at J, with 9 bases between. Germline CDR1 SGHRS, CDR2 YFSETQ. This CDR3 region has 14 residues. The CDR3 DNA reads as TGCGCCAGCAGCTTGGTGGCTCTCCCAGATACGCAGTATTTT. Translated: CASSLVALPDTQYF.

The chain uses TRBV29-1 and TRBJ1-3; tentatively, D is TRBD1 (5 bases). Germline CDR1 is SQVTM and CDR2 is ANQGSEA. The CDR3 is 14 residues long. V was cut by 3 bases and J by 2 bases, with 11 bases left in between. CDR3 region: CSVDQGRAGNTIYF. CDR3 in DNA: TGCAGCGTTGATCAGGGAAGGGCTGGAAACACCATATATTTT. Supplemented by reference TRBV29-1 and TRBJ1-3, the full variable domain reads SAVISQKPSRDICQRGTSLTIQCQVDSQVTMMFWYRQQPGQSLTLIATANQGSEATYESGFVIDKFPISRPNLTFSTLTVSNMSPEDSSIYLCSVDQGRAGNTIYFGEGSWLTVV.

The J gene is TRBJ2-3, the V gene TRBV28; D remains unclear. V was cut by 3 bases and J by 2 bases, with 12 bases left in between. Germline V gene data show CDR1 as MDHEN and CDR2 as SYDVKM. The CDR3 runs 15 residues. CDR3: CASSFLLVFTDTQYF. CDR3 coding DNA: TGTGCCAGCAGTTTTTTGCTAGTCTTCACAGATACGCAGTATTTT.

The chain carries TRBV6-5 and TRBJ2-7, with 7 nucleotides matching TRBD2. The CDR3 covers 15 residues. V was pared by 5 bases and J by 0 bases, with 7 bases of the junction left unmatched. The germline gives CDR1 MNHEY, CDR2 SVGAGI. The CDR3, as DNA: TGTGCCAGCAGTACGATAGCGGGCTACTCCTACGAGCAGTACTTC. Translated, it gives CASSTIAGYSYEQYF.

As DNA, the CDR3 is TGTGCCAGTAGTCCTGACAGCAACACTGAAGCTTTCTTT. This sequence encodes CASSPDSNTEAFF. The chain links TRBV19 to TRBJ1-1; tentative D call: TRBD1 (5 bases). This CDR3 contains 13 residues. Germline-derived CDR1 and CDR2 are LNHDA and SQIVND (reference sequence). V gave up 5 bases and J gave up 2 bases, with 9 bases separating them.

CDR3 region: CASSYTGLPDQPQHF. Here the CDR3 DNA reads TGTGCCAGCAGTTACACGGGCTTACCGGATCAGCCCCAGCATTTT. The chain employs TRBV6-5 and TRBJ1-5, with D unresolved. The V end lost 2 bases, the J end lost 5 bases, and 13 bases lay between the germline ends. Germline loops: CDR1 MNHEY, CDR2 SVGAGI. CDR3 length: 15 amino acids.

The rearrangement links TRBV27 to TRBJ2-3; tentatively, D is TRBD2 (5 bases). The CDR3 loop spans 15 amino acids. Per the germline V gene, CDR1 is MNHEY and CDR2 is SMNVEV (reference sequence). The germline V and J ends were trimmed by 6 bases and 1 base, with 14 bases remaining between them. The CDR3 loop reads CASRPYGGRTDTQYF. CDR3 coding DNA: TGTGCCAGCAGACCATACGGCGGGCGCACAGATACGCAGTATTTT.

V and J are TRBV25-1 and TRBJ2-5; possible D gene TRBD2, 6 bases. CDR3 length: 15 residues. Germline assignment: CDR1 MGHDK and CDR2 SYGVNS. V shed 3 bases and J shed 2 bases, with 13 bases lying between them. CDR3 DNA sequence: TGTGCCAGCAGTGAGGGACGAGGAGGGCAAGAGACCCAGTACTTC. This translates into CASSEGRGGQETQYF.

This rearrangement joins TRBV7-9 to TRBJ1-3, with a tentative D call TRBD1 (5 bases). V lost 2 bases and J lost 7, with 18 bases in between. CDR3 size: 16 residues. CDR1 and CDR2 (germline): SEHNR, FQNEAQ (reference sequence). CDR3 nucleotides: TGTGCCAGCAGCTTAATGGGGCTAGATCAGTGGAACACCATATATTTT. Protein product: CASSLMGLDQWNTIYF.

This clone has more than one count but fewer than ten. This chain joins TRBV10-2 and TRBJ1-5; the D gene is possibly TRBD1 (6 bases). The V gene's germline CDR1 is WSHSY and CDR2 SAAADI. The CDR3 loop spans 13 amino acids. V lost 0 bases and J 7 bases, leaving 7 bases between the germline ends. The CDR3 region has the DNA TGCGCCAGCAGTGAGTCCGGGGGCCAGCCCCAGCATTTT. It is translated as CASSESGGQPQHF.

This clone appeared once. This chain links TRBV27 with TRBJ2-1; 9 positions agree with TRBD2. V gave up 0 bases and J gave up 3 bases; unmatched junction bases: 0. The CDR3 extends over 15 amino acids. Germline assignment: CDR1 MNHEY and CDR2 SMNVEV (reference sequence). CDR3 nucleotide sequence: TGTGCCAGCAGTTTATCGACTAGCGGCTACAATGAGCAGTTCTTC. Its protein is CASSLSTSGYNEQFF.